The rows below give T cell receptor beta chains drawn from one sample of a study of blood T cell repertoires in COVID-19. Sequencing used immunoSEQ multiplex PCR; TCRdb keeps in-frame clones, though not all of them. The sample has approximately 240,000 clones, 80% to 90% seen once. Source material: PBMCs or T cells enriched from blood (not recorded which). The receptors derive from a young woman in a cohort exposed to, infected with or recovered from COVID-19 (not recorded which). Both conserved end residues are part of each CDR3. D genes are given only for firm matches. Clone size appears in some rows only: once, few, many, or a class for an expanded clone.

TRBD1	once	TRBV5-1	TRBJ1-2	CASSLGTGPNYGYTF	TGCGCCAGCAGCTTGGGGACAGGGCCTAACTATGGCTACACCTTC
TRBD2	.	TRBV19	TRBJ2-7	CASRREHAGAPGSYEQYF	TGTGCCAGTAGGAGGGAGCACGCGGGAGCCCCAGGGTCCTACGAGCAGTACTTC
.	.	TRBV24-1	TRBJ2-2	CATSDLREDTGELFF	TGTGCCACCAGTGATCTGAGGGAGGACACCGGGGAGCTGTTTTTT
TRBD1	.	TRBV28	TRBJ1-1	CASSSPRGALEAFF	TGTGCCAGCAGTTCTCCCAGGGGGGCCCTTGAAGCTTTCTTT
TRBD2	.	TRBV28	TRBJ2-3	CASSSAGGRDTDTQYF	TGTGCCAGCAGTTCTGCGGGAGGCCGGGACACAGATACGCAGTATTTT
TRBD1	.	TRBV12-3/TRBV12-4	TRBJ1-6	CASQTGGWSPLHF	TGTGCCAGCCAAACAGGGGGATGGTCACCCCTCCACTTT
.	.	TRBV7-8	TRBJ1-3	CASSLTDPGNTIYF	TGTGCCAGCAGCTTGACAGACCCTGGAAACACCATATATTTT
TRBD2	.	TRBV28	TRBJ2-7	CATERGVFYEQYF	TGTGCCACCGAACGGGGGGTGTTCTACGAGCAGTACTTC
.	.	TRBV5-1	TRBJ2-7	CASRVGTTSYEQYF	TGCGCCAGCAGAGTCGGGACAACCTCCTACGAGCAGTACTTC
.	once	TRBV14	TRBJ1-2	CASSQVLDRLSYGYTF	TGTGCCAGCAGCCAAGTTCTCGACAGGTTGTCCTATGGCTACACCTTC
TRBD2	.	TRBV6-4	TRBJ2-5	CASSASVAGGSYQETQYF	TGTGCCAGCAGCGCGTCGGTAGCGGGAGGTTCGTACCAAGAGACCCAGTACTTC
.	.	TRBV6-5	TRBJ1-2	CASSHRDRYTF	TGTGCCAGCAGCCACAGGGATCGCTACACCTTC
.	.	TRBV28	TRBJ2-7	CASSLKSLYEQYF	TGTGCCAGCAGTTTGAAGAGCCTGTACGAGCAGTACTTC
TRBD1	.	TRBV27	TRBJ2-7	CASSSQDRVAYEQYF	TGTGCCAGCAGTTCACAAGACAGGGTCGCCTACGAGCAGTACTTC
.	.	TRBV3-1/TRBV3-2	TRBJ1-2	CASTAGAGNYGYTF	TGTGCCAGCACCGCGGGGGCAGGGAACTATGGCTACACCTTC
TRBD1	.	TRBV2	TRBJ1-1	CASRPPDRGDTEAFF	TGTGCCAGCAGACCCCCGGACAGGGGGGACACTGAAGCTTTCTTT
.	.	TRBV14	TRBJ1-2	CASSQALPGGGNYGYTF	TGTGCCAGCAGCCAAGCTTTGCCCGGGGGGGGTAACTATGGCTACACCTTC
TRBD1	.	TRBV5-1	TRBJ1-3	CASSSRPGQIRDTIYF	TGCGCCAGCAGCTCGAGACCGGGACAGATAAGGGACACCATATATTTT
.	.	TRBV11-3	TRBJ2-7	CASSREEAYYEQYF	TGTGCCAGCAGCCGGGAAGAGGCCTACTACGAGCAGTACTTC
TRBD1	once	TRBV4-2	TRBJ1-2	CASSHQIPTGGREGYTF	TGTGCCAGCAGCCACCAAATTCCTACAGGGGGCCGGGAAGGCTACACCTTC
.	.	TRBV28	TRBJ1-1	CASSLKGLNTEAFF	TGTGCCAGCAGTTTAAAGGGGTTGAACACTGAAGCTTTCTTT
TRBD2	many	TRBV5-4	TRBJ2-2	CATKSRREGGTGELFF	TGTGCCACCAAGAGTAGGCGGGAGGGAGGCACCGGGGAGCTGTTTTTT
TRBD1	.	TRBV7-3	TRBJ2-2	CASSTPQGANTGELFF	TGTGCCAGCAGCACACCACAGGGGGCAAACACCGGGGAGCTGTTTTTT
.	once	TRBV9	TRBJ2-7	CASSVGSAYEQYF	TGTGCCAGCAGCGTAGGAAGCGCCTACGAGCAGTACTTC
.	.	TRBV7-9	TRBJ2-1	CASSPGRYNEQFF	TGTGCCAGCAGCCCGGGGAGGTACAATGAGCAGTTCTTC
TRBD2	.	TRBV13	TRBJ2-2	CASSLETSGTGGNTGELFF	TGTGCCAGCAGCTTAGAGACTAGCGGGACGGGGGGAAACACCGGGGAGCTGTTTTTT
.	few	TRBV5-5	TRBJ2-7	CASSLERGFAYEQYF	TGTGCCAGCAGCTTGGAACGGGGGTTTGCCTACGAGCAGTACTTC
.	.	TRBV7-9	TRBJ1-2	CASSLGGLSDGYTF	TGTGCCAGCAGCTTAGGAGGTCTCTCTGATGGCTACACCTTC
.	.	TRBV21-1	TRBJ2-3	CASSSGSKCLTDTQYF	TGTGCCAGCAGCTCGGGATCCAAGTGCCTCACAGATACGCAGTATTTT
TRBD1	many	TRBV12-5	TRBJ1-1	CASGDPGTANTEAFF	TGTGCTAGTGGGGACCCTGGGACAGCAAACACTGAAGCTTTCTTT
.	.	TRBV7-9	TRBJ1-5	CASSARHDNQPQHF	TGTGCCAGCAGCGCCCGACATGACAATCAGCCCCAGCATTTT
TRBD1	.	TRBV3-1/TRBV3-2	TRBJ1-5	CASSHRGLQPQHF	TGTGCCAGCAGCCACAGGGGGCTTCAGCCCCAGCATTTT
.	.	TRBV11-3	TRBJ1-1	CASSGQFLNTEAFF	TGTGCCAGCAGCGGACAGTTCCTGAACACTGAAGCTTTCTTT
.	.	TRBV18	TRBJ1-1	CASSPYQGNTEAFF	TGTGCCAGCTCACCTTATCAGGGGAACACTGAAGCTTTCTTT
.	.	TRBV7-6	TRBJ2-3	CASSLVGDRGTDTQYF	TGTGCCAGCAGCTTAGTAGGGGATAGGGGCACAGATACGCAGTATTTT
.	.	TRBV11-1	TRBJ2-5	CASSLVDSKETQYF	TGTGCCAGCAGCTTAGTTGACAGCAAAGAGACCCAGTACTTC
TRBD2	once	TRBV5-4	TRBJ2-5	CASSPRLAGGQKTQYF	TGTGCCAGCAGCCCCCGACTAGCGGGGGGGCAGAAGACCCAGTACTTC
TRBD1	.	TRBV27	TRBJ1-1	CARESEDRPNTEAFF	TGTGCCAGAGAAAGCGAGGACAGGCCGAACACTGAAGCTTTCTTT
.	.	TRBV5-5	TRBJ2-7	CASSLTVSRAGKYEQYF	TGTGCCAGCAGCTTGACCGTATCCAGGGCGGGGAAATACGAGCAGTACTTC
TRBD1	.	TRBV4-1	TRBJ2-7	CASSGTGYEQYF	TGCGCCAGCAGCGGGACAGGCTACGAGCAGTACTTC
TRBD2	once	TRBV7-3	TRBJ2-3	CASSRTPLAGGTDTQYF	TGTGCCAGCAGCCGAACCCCACTAGCGGGGGGTACAGATACGCAGTATTTT
.	.	TRBV18	TRBJ1-6	CASSPQGDRSPLHF	TGTGCCAGCTCACCCCAGGGTGATCGATCACCCCTCCACTTT
TRBD2	.	TRBV18	TRBJ2-1	CASSPQRGQQPGLAGGSEQFF	TGTGCCAGCTCACCACAGAGGGGACAACAGCCGGGACTAGCGGGAGGTAGTGAGCAGTTCTTC
TRBD2	.	TRBV2	TRBJ2-7	CASSQGELAGGWSYEQYF	TGTGCCAGCAGCCAGGGGGAGCTAGCGGGAGGCTGGTCCTACGAGCAGTACTTC
TRBD2	.	TRBV19	TRBJ2-1	CASSIPGLAGVGLYNEQFF	TGTGCCAGTAGTATCCCGGGACTAGCGGGAGTGGGTCTCTACAATGAGCAGTTCTTC
.	few	TRBV7-2	TRBJ1-6	CASSFQGGNSPLHF	TGTGCCAGCAGCTTTCAGGGCGGGAACTCACCCCTCCACTTT
.	.	TRBV7-2	TRBJ2-1	CASSLAPTGAGNEQFF	TGTGCCAGCAGCTTAGCGCCAACGGGAGCGGGCAATGAGCAGTTCTTC
.	.	TRBV11-2	TRBJ2-3	CASSLAGEDTDTQYF	TGTGCCAGCAGCTTAGCGGGAGAGGATACAGATACGCAGTATTTT
.	.	TRBV18	TRBJ2-3	CASSPPSGHKDTQYF	TGTGCCAGCTCACCTCCCAGCGGGCATAAAGATACGCAGTATTTT
.	.	TRBV11-1	TRBJ2-7	CASSFGRGNYEQYF	TGTGCCAGCAGCTTTGGGAGAGGGAACTACGAGCAGTACTTC